The 29 T cell receptor beta chains below were found in one sample sequenced in a study of blood T cell repertoires in COVID-19. Using immunoSEQ multiplex PCR, the repertoire was profiled, and TCRdb retains in-frame clones only, with some absent. Counted here are just under 80,000 clones, roughly 80% occurring once; the ten biggest clones make up under 45%. What was sequenced was peripheral blood. These receptors were taken from a woman in her seventies with acute or convalescent COVID-19.

The chain combines TRBV5-1 with TRBJ1-2, with D possibly being TRBD1 (5 bases). The germline V gene has CDR1 SGHRS and CDR2 YFSETQ. The V end lost 4 bases, the J end lost 1 base, and 8 bases lay between the germline ends. The CDR3 is 13 amino acids. The DNA of the CDR3 is TGCGCCAGCAGCGTGACAGTTAACTATGGCTACACCTTC. Protein sequence: CASSVTVNYGYTF.

V is TRBV9 and J is TRBJ1-2; 8 nucleotides line up with TRBD1. Germline assignment: CDR1 SGDLS and CDR2 YYNGEE. The V gene end was trimmed by 4 bases and the J gene end by 6 bases; junction bases not matched to a gene: 5. The CDR3 spans 13 residues. The CDR3 DNA sequence: TGTGCCAGCAGCTTGACAGGGGTTGATGGCTACACCTTC. Amino acids: CASSLTGVDGYTF. Complete variable domain (other parts from reference TRBV9 and TRBJ1-2): DSGVTQTPKHLITATGQRVTLRCSPRSGDLSVYWYQQSLDQGLQFLIQYYNGEERAKGNILERFSAQQFPDLHSELNLSSLELGDSALYFCASSLTGVDGYTFGSGTRLTVV.

This chain uses TRBV7-3 with TRBJ1-1, with D unresolved. Germline CDR1 is SGHTA and CDR2 is FQGTGA. This CDR3 is built from 14 residues. Trimming took off 5 bases at V and 2 bases at J, with 12 bases between the two ends. The CDR3 reads CASSSIGRNTEAFF. For the CDR3, the DNA is TGTGCCAGCAGCAGTATTGGGAGAAACACTGAAGCTTTCTTT.

The V call is TRBV10-3, the J call TRBJ2-5, with D possibly matching TRBD2 (6 bases). V lost 0 bases and J lost 7, with 12 bases in between. This CDR3 is 14 amino acids long. Germline lookup yields CDR1 ENHRY and CDR2 SYGVKD. In DNA form, the CDR3 reads TGTGCCATCAGTGAGTCTGGGGGGAGTCCGACCCAGTACTTC. Protein product: CAISESGGSPTQYF.

The chain couples TRBV30 to TRBJ1-2; 8 bases align to TRBD1. The CDR3 length is 13 residues. Germline V gene data show CDR1 as GTSNPN and CDR2 as SVGIG (reference sequence). Germline trimming cut 4 bases from V and 7 bases from J; bases unmatched to any gene: 8. The CDR3 is CAWTRTGISGYTF. Written as DNA, the CDR3 is TGTGCCTGGACCAGGACAGGGATTAGTGGCTACACCTTC. Based on the CDR3 plus reference TRBV30 and TRBJ1-2, the full variable domain is SQTIHQWPATLVQPVGSPLSLECTVEGTSNPNLYWYRQAAGRGLQLLFYSVGIGQISSEVPQNLSASRPQDRQFILSSKKLLLSDSGFYLCAWTRTGISGYTFGSGTRLTVV.

The CDR3 loop reads CASSLGQDVEKLFF. The CDR3 DNA is TGTGCCAGCAGCTTGGGACAGGACGTTGAAAAACTGTTTTTT. The rearrangement joins TRBV28 to TRBJ1-4, with 8 positions matching TRBD1. J was trimmed by 7 bases and V by 6 bases; bases with no gene match: 7. Looked up from germline, CDR1 is MDHEN and CDR2 is SYDVKM. The CDR3 extends over 14 amino acids.

The rearrangement links TRBV5-1 to TRBJ2-3; unclear D gene. The CDR3 totals 14 residues. V was clipped by 0 bases and J by 4 bases, with 9 bases between them. Germline-derived CDR1 and CDR2 are SGHRS and YFSETQ. In DNA, the CDR3 is TGCGCCAGCAGCTTGGGCAGAAATGCAGATACGCAGTATTTT. Translating it yields CASSLGRNADTQYF. The variable domain in full, with the rest retrieved from reference TRBV5-1 and TRBJ2-3, is KAGVTQTPRYLIKTRGQQVTLSCSPISGHRSVSWYQQTPGQGLQFLFEYFSETQRNKGNFPGRFSGRQFSNSRSEMNVSTLELGDSALYLCASSLGRNADTQYFGPGTRLTVL.

The chain uses TRBV2 and TRBJ2-2; TRBD1 might be the D (6 bases). The CDR3 is 14 amino acids. Trimming cost V 6 bases and J 2 bases, with 10 bases left between them. CDR1 is SNHLY, CDR2 FYNNEI, per germline. The CDR3 reads CASRRTVNTGELFF. The CDR3 region has the DNA TGTGCCAGCAGGCGGACAGTAAACACCGGGGAGCTGTTTTTT.

CDR3: CASSLRQGAYEQYF. The CDR3 region has the DNA TGTGCCAGCTCACTCAGACAGGGGGCCTACGAGCAGTACTTC. The chain combines TRBV18 with TRBJ2-7, with 9 bases aligning to TRBD1. V gave up 4 bases and J gave up 2 bases; unmatched junction bases: 3. The CDR3 loop spans 14 amino acids. The germline V gene has CDR1 KGHSH and CDR2 LQKENI.

The V call is TRBV4-1, the J call TRBJ1-4; 7 nucleotides agree with TRBD1. V shed 1 base and J 10 bases; nucleotides not matched to a gene: 12. The CDR3 sequence is 16 residues long. Germline V gene data show CDR1 as MGHRA and CDR2 as YSYEKL. CDR3 nucleotides: TGCGCCAGCAGCCAAGGAAATCTGAGGGGGCGGGGAAAACTGTTTTTT. It specifies CASSQGNLRGRGKLFF.

The gene calls are TRBV14 and TRBJ1-1; 8 bases line up with TRBD1. Germline CDR1 is SGHDN and CDR2 is FVKESK. The CDR3 has 15 residues. V lost 1 base, J lost 4 bases, and 5 bases stayed unmatched. This CDR3 reads CASSQAVRGLTEAFF. The CDR3 DNA reads as TGTGCCAGCAGCCAAGCCGTCAGGGGGCTCACTGAAGCTTTCTTT.

The chain joins TRBV5-1 to TRBJ2-3; TRBD2 agrees at 7 bases. CDR1 is SGHRS and CDR2 is YFSETQ in the germline V gene. Losses at the gene ends were 1 base for V and 0 bases for J; bases not matched to a gene: 2. The CDR3 totals 15 residues. CDR3 bases: TGCGCCAGCAGCTTGATGGGACTAAGCACAGATACGCAGTATTTT. The encoded protein is CASSLMGLSTDTQYF.

V and J are TRBV6-5 and TRBJ1-2; possibly TRBD1 for D (6 bases). The CDR3 length is 14 residues. The V gene's germline CDR1 is MNHEY and CDR2 SVGAGI. V was trimmed by 7 bases and J by 0 bases, leaving 12 bases between them. CDR3 sequence: CASKEQGTNYGYTF. The CDR3, as DNA: TGTGCCAGCAAAGAACAGGGCACTAACTATGGCTACACCTTC.

The chain joins TRBV6-5 to TRBJ1-2; D is unresolved. The CDR3 is 14 residues long. CDR1 and CDR2 from the germline V gene are MNHEY and SVGAGI. V was clipped by 5 bases and J by 3 bases, with 13 bases between them. DNA for the CDR3: TGTGCCAGCAGTCATCGGCTGGGAGACTATGGCTACACCTTC. Translation: CASSHRLGDYGYTF.

This chain links TRBV4-1 with TRBJ1-1, with D tentatively TRBD1 (5 bases). Germline CDR1 and CDR2: MGHRA and YSYEKL. This CDR3 comprises 19 residues. V was shortened by 8 bases and J by 0 bases, with 28 bases between the two germline ends. The CDR3 DNA reads as TGCGCCAGCTCGAGAAATATACGGGGGGTAAGTCTAGTGAACACTGAAGCTTTCTTT. Encoded protein: CASSRNIRGVSLVNTEAFF.

The V call is TRBV5-1, the J call TRBJ2-1, with 13 bases matching TRBD2. Losses at the gene ends were 4 bases for V and 4 bases for J; bases not matched to a gene: 5. CDR1 and CDR2 from the germline V gene are SGHRS and YFSETQ. This CDR3 is 16 amino acids long. Written as DNA, the CDR3 is TGCGCCAGCAGCGATGGACTAGCGGGGGTTTACAATGAGCAGTTCTTC. Residues: CASSDGLAGVYNEQFF.

The chain links TRBV19 to TRBJ1-1; 11 bases fit TRBD1. Trimming took 3 bases from V and 3 from J; bases not matched to a gene: 6. The CDR3 consists of 16 residues. CDR1 and CDR2 (germline): LNHDA, SQIVND (reference sequence). CDR3 DNA sequence: TGTGCCAGTAGTATCAGGGACAGGGGGTCTGACACTGAAGCTTTCTTT. Amino acid sequence: CASSIRDRGSDTEAFF.

Here the CDR3 DNA reads TGTGCCAGCAGGGGCCTCGTACGGGGTGGGCAGGATACGCAGTATTTT. This sequence encodes CASRGLVRGGQDTQYF. The chain links TRBV2 to TRBJ2-3; tentative D call: TRBD2 (5 bases). V was shortened by 6 bases and J by 6 bases, with 22 bases between the two germline ends. Germline CDR1 SNHLY, CDR2 FYNNEI. This CDR3 is built from 16 residues.

J is TRBJ2-1 and V is TRBV12-3 or TRBV12-4, with TRBD2 as a possible D gene (5 bases). This CDR3 contains 13 residues. Trimming took 6 bases from V and 7 from J, leaving 13 bases between them. In DNA, the CDR3 is TGTGCCAGCAGCAGAGGGTTTGCAAATGAGCAGTTCTTC. Protein: CASSRGFANEQFF.

The V gene is TRBV19, the J gene TRBJ1-1; D is perhaps TRBD1 (6 bases). CDR1 is LNHDA, CDR2 SQIVND, per germline (reference sequence). This CDR3 contains 13 residues. The ends were cut back, 4 bases at V and 3 bases at J, with 9 bases in the middle. CDR3: CASSTNRDTEAFF. The CDR3 DNA reads as TGTGCCAGTAGTACAAACAGGGACACTGAAGCTTTCTTT.

The chain is built from TRBV5-1 and TRBJ2-3, with D possibly TRBD2 on 5 matching bases. CDR1 SGHRS and CDR2 YFSETQ come from the germline V gene. The V gene lost 0 bases and the J gene lost 2 bases, with 10 bases spanning the gap. This CDR3 contains 15 residues. CDR3 amino acids: CASSLAQRITDTQYF. CDR3 coding DNA: TGCGCCAGCAGCTTGGCCCAGCGGATCACAGATACGCAGTATTTT.

This chain uses TRBV7-2 with TRBJ2-7, with D possibly TRBD1 on 6 matching bases. The CDR3 loop spans 14 amino acids. Germline V gives CDR1 SGHTA, CDR2 FQGNSA. Deletions cut 1 base from V and 2 bases from J, with 9 bases between. The CDR3, as DNA: TGTGCCAGCAGCTTAGGCCGGACAGCCTACGAGCAGTACTTC. Translated: CASSLGRTAYEQYF.

The rearrangement uses TRBV19 and TRBJ1-2, with D possibly TRBD1 on 5 matching bases. V was clipped by 2 bases and J by 6 bases, with 16 bases between them. This CDR3 has 15 amino acids. In germline, CDR1 is LNHDA, CDR2 SQIVND (reference sequence). In nucleotides, the CDR3 is TGTGCCAGTAGTATAATAGCACAGGAAGGTGATGGCTACACCTTC. Its translation: CASSIIAQEGDGYTF.

The chain is built from TRBV7-3 and TRBJ2-3; 8 bases match TRBD2. Germline-derived CDR1 and CDR2 are SGHTA and FQGTGA. J lost 6 bases, V lost 0 bases, and 8 bases had no gene match. The CDR3 length is 16 residues. The CDR3 protein is CASSLTRDGRGDTQYF. Here the CDR3 DNA reads TGTGCCAGCAGCTTAACCCGCGACGGGAGGGGGGATACGCAGTATTTT.

This clone appeared a single time. V gene TRBV18 combines with J gene TRBJ2-7, with 8 positions matching TRBD1. The CDR3 is 14 residues long. The V segment lost 3 bases and the J segment 3 bases; nucleotides outside the gene matches: 4. Germline V CDR1 and CDR2: KGHSH, LQKENI. CDR3 sequence (DNA): TGTGCCAGCTCACCCGGGACAGGAGACTACGAGCAGTACTTC. Translation gives CASSPGTGDYEQYF.

The rearrangement uses TRBV7-3 and TRBJ2-1; 10 bases map to TRBD2. The V and J ends lost 5 bases and 0 bases, in that order; junction bases with no gene match: 13. The germline V gene has CDR1 SGHTA and CDR2 FQGTGA. There are 19 residues in the CDR3. CDR3 in DNA: TGTGCCAGCAGCCCTGGGGTAGCGGGAGGTTCGAGCTCCTACAATGAGCAGTTCTTC. Translated: CASSPGVAGGSSSYNEQFF.

The chain couples TRBV5-4 to TRBJ1-2; possible D gene TRBD1, 6 bases. The CDR3 consists of 15 residues. The V and J ends lost 1 base and 4 bases respectively, with 14 bases between them. Germline V gene lookup returns CDR1 SGHNT and CDR2 YYREEE (reference sequence). The CDR3 protein is CASSLNQGFSYGYTF. DNA for the CDR3: TGTGCCAGCAGCTTGAATCAGGGGTTCAGCTATGGCTACACCTTC.

The genes are TRBV18 and TRBJ2-4; 16 nucleotides agree with TRBD2. In germline, CDR1 is KGHSH, CDR2 LQKENI. This CDR3 is built from 18 residues. The V gene end was trimmed by 3 bases and the J gene end by 8 bases; junction bases not matched to a gene: 10. The CDR3 region is CASSPSSGLAGGLDIQYF. Here the CDR3 DNA reads TGTGCCAGCTCACCCTCGTCGGGACTAGCGGGAGGGCTGGACATTCAGTACTTC.

The genes are TRBV10-1 and TRBJ2-2; D is ambiguous. Germline values: CDR1 WNHNN, CDR2 SYGVQD (reference sequence). The CDR3 spans 12 residues. V shed 5 bases and J shed 3 bases, with 4 bases lying between them. The CDR3 DNA sequence: TGCGCCAGCAGTCCATACACCGGGGAGCTGTTTTTT. Translated: CASSPYTGELFF.